Presented here are 19 T cell receptor beta chains from one specimen sequenced in a study of memory B cells and T cells in multiple sclerosis. These receptors' targets are unknown. Separate sequencing covered autoproliferating (CFSE-dim) and non-proliferating (CFSE-high) T cells from stimulus-free culture. Roughly 5.2x10^7 CFSE-labeled PBMCs were cultured less than eight days unstimulated, then replicate wells were pooled. Only in-frame clones appear in the TCRdb table, and some are missing; sequencing was by immunoSEQ multiplex PCR. The table records some 11,000 clones, approximately 84% of them present only once. Specimen: PBMCs from blood kept in culture. These receptors were obtained from a human donor with multiple sclerosis.

This clone was seen just once. The rearrangement joins TRBV19 to TRBJ2-1, with 7 bases lining up with TRBD1. The germline V gene encodes CDR1 LNHDA and CDR2 SQIVND (reference sequence). Trimming at V came to 6 bases and at J to 10 bases, leaving 6 bases not matched to a gene. The CDR3 covers 12 residues. The CDR3 coding sequence is TGTGCCAGTAGCTTGACAGGGAACGAGCAGTTCTTC. This codes for CASSLTGNEQFF.

The chain joins TRBV5-1 to TRBJ2-5; D is unresolved. Per germline, CDR1 SGHRS and CDR2 YFSETQ. V was cut by 2 bases and J by 2 bases, with 7 bases left in between. The CDR3 consists of 13 residues. The CDR3 nucleotides are TGCGCCAGCAGCTTAGGCTTACAAGAGACCCAGTACTTC. Translated: CASSLGLQETQYF.

V and J are TRBV19 and TRBJ2-7, with 8 bases aligning to TRBD1. Germline lookup yields CDR1 LNHDA and CDR2 SQIVND (reference sequence). CDR3 length equals 14 residues. Germline trimming cut 5 bases from V and 6 bases from J; bases unmatched to any gene: 9. Here the CDR3 DNA reads TGTGCCAGTAGTCTTCAGGGGGCTTTAGGCGAGCAGTACTTC. It translates to CASSLQGALGEQYF.

CDR3 region: CASRTGQGINYGYTF. CDR3 sequence (DNA): TGTGCCAGCAGGACAGGACAGGGGATAAACTATGGCTACACCTTC. This chain uses TRBV2 with TRBJ1-2; TRBD1 matches at 9 bases. The germline CDR1 and CDR2 sequences are SNHLY and FYNNEI. The ends lost 6 bases at V and 2 bases at J; junction bases unmatched: 7. The CDR3 has 15 residues.

This clone occurred a few times. CDR3 loop: CASSSTGSLREQYF. As DNA, the CDR3 is TGTGCCAGCAGCTCTACAGGGAGCTTAAGGGAGCAGTACTTC. The genes are TRBV7-9 and TRBJ2-7; possibly TRBD1 for D (6 bases). Germline loops: CDR1 SEHNR, CDR2 FQNEAQ (reference sequence). V lost 4 bases to trimming and J lost 7 bases, with 17 bases between them. CDR3 length: 14 amino acids.

The V and J genes are TRBV11-2 and TRBJ2-7; the match to TRBD2 covers 13 bases. V trimming: 5 bases; J trimming: 6 bases; junction bases outside the gene matches: 13. Germline-derived CDR1 and CDR2 are SGHAT and FQNNGV. The CDR3 totals 17 residues. The CDR3 is CASSLIGLAGVMSEQYF. In DNA form, the CDR3 reads TGTGCCAGCAGCCTAATCGGACTAGCGGGGGTGATGAGCGAGCAGTACTTC.

V and J are TRBV28 and TRBJ1-1, with 10 bases fitting TRBD1. J lost 0 bases, V lost 6 bases, and 10 bases had no gene match. The V gene's germline CDR1 is MDHEN and CDR2 SYDVKM. The CDR3 spans 17 residues. The CDR3 spells CASRKSGTGALNTEAFF. The CDR3 DNA reads as TGTGCCAGCAGGAAATCCGGGACAGGGGCTTTGAACACTGAAGCTTTCTTT.

The chain has TRBV11-3 and TRBJ2-2; TRBD1 or TRBD2 may be the D gene (5 bases each). Germline CDR1 and CDR2: SGHNT and YENEEA. Trimming left V 5 bases short and J 7 bases short, with 8 bases between. The CDR3 sequence is 12 residues long. CDR3 amino acids: CASSRDGGELFF. The CDR3 DNA sequence: TGTGCCAGCAGCCGGGACGGCGGGGAGCTGTTTTTT.

This clone was picked up a small number of times. This chain joins TRBV10-3 and TRBJ2-7, with 7 bases that match TRBD1. Germline CDR1 reads ENHRY; CDR2 reads SYGVKD. The CDR3 has 14 amino acids. The trim removed 1 base at V and 3 bases at J, leaving 3 bases unmatched. The CDR3, as DNA: TGTGCCATCAGTGAGTGGGGACAGCTCTACGAGCAGTACTTC. Translating it yields CAISEWGQLYEQYF.

The V call is TRBV28, the J call TRBJ1-5; 7 bases are shared with TRBD1. The CDR3 extends over 17 amino acids. V shed 2 bases, J shed 5 bases, and the junction held 12 bases outside the gene matches. Germline CDR1 and CDR2: MDHEN and SYDVKM. CDR3 nucleotides: TGTGCCAGCAGTTTAGGCAACAGGGGAAAAGGGGATCAGCCCCAGCATTTT. It translates to CASSLGNRGKGDQPQHF.

The CDR3 region is CASSYWTAYEQYF. The CDR3 DNA reads TGTGCCAGCAGCTATTGGACAGCCTACGAGCAGTACTTC. V and J are TRBV11-2 and TRBJ2-7, with D perhaps matching TRBD1 (6 bases). V lost 4 bases, J lost 2 bases, and 9 bases lay in between. The CDR3 loop spans 13 amino acids. The germline gives CDR1 SGHAT, CDR2 FQNNGV.

The chain recombines TRBV28 with TRBJ1-5; 8 bases are shared with TRBD1. V gave up 7 bases and J gave up 2 bases; unmatched junction bases: 10. The CDR3 is 16 residues long. Germline assignment: CDR1 MDHEN and CDR2 SYDVKM. The CDR3 DNA reads as TGTGCCAGCACCGGGCAGGGGGCTCGGGGCAATCAGCCCCAGCATTTT. Its translation is CASTGQGARGNQPQHF.

This chain connects TRBV2 to TRBJ1-2, with 9 bases lining up with TRBD1. This CDR3 has 14 residues. Germline CDR1 reads SNHLY; CDR2 reads FYNNEI. V shed 5 bases and J 6 bases; nucleotides not matched to a gene: 7. DNA of the CDR3: TGTGCCAGCAGTAGTGGAACAGGGGGCAATGGCTACACCTTC. It codes for CASSSGTGGNGYTF.

This sequence joins TRBV6-1 and TRBJ2-6; 7 positions match TRBD1. Germline CDR1 and CDR2: MNHNS and SASEGT. This CDR3 spans 15 amino acids. V was pared by 6 bases and J by 8 bases, with 10 bases of the junction left unmatched. The CDR3 region is CASRIDRERTNVLTF. CDR3 nucleotide sequence: TGTGCCAGCAGGATCGACAGGGAGAGGACCAACGTCCTGACTTTC.

V usage is TRBV2 and J usage is TRBJ2-4; no firm D call. V lost 2 bases to trimming and J lost 0 bases, with 11 bases between them. Germline V gene sequence: CDR1 SNHLY, CDR2 FYNNEI. CDR3 length equals 16 residues. The CDR3 DNA reads TGTGCCAGCAGTGAACGGCCCGTCTTAGCCAAAAACATTCAGTACTTC. Translated: CASSERPVLAKNIQYF.

V gene TRBV19 combines with J gene TRBJ2-1; 8 bases map to TRBD2. The CDR3 runs to 16 residues. V was clipped by 5 bases and J by 8 bases; unmatched bases: 14. In germline, CDR1 is LNHDA, CDR2 SQIVND (reference sequence). The CDR3 DNA is TGTGCCAGTAGTTTAAGCGGGAGTTCCCGAACAGATGAGCAGTTCTTC. Its translation is CASSLSGSSRTDEQFF.

Only a few counts were recorded for this clone. The chain uses TRBV19 and TRBJ1-1; perhaps TRBD1 as D (6 bases). CDR3 length equals 15 residues. V lost 4 bases, J lost 4 bases, and 16 bases lay in between. The germline V gene has CDR1 LNHDA and CDR2 SQIVND (reference sequence). The CDR3 bases are TGTGCCAGTAGTACCCAGGGGCTACCGCTCACTGAAGCTTTCTTT. Protein: CASSTQGLPLTEAFF.

The rearrangement uses TRBV7-6 and TRBJ2-1; the match to TRBD2 covers 14 bases. V gave up 0 bases and J gave up 12 bases; unmatched junction bases: 7. Germline loops: CDR1 SGHVS, CDR2 FNYEAQ. The CDR3 runs 16 residues. The CDR3 coding sequence is TGTGCCAGCAGCTTAGCGCGAGGACTAGCGGGGGGCGGGCAGTTCTTC. Protein: CASSLARGLAGGGQFF.

The chain carries TRBV2 and TRBJ1-6, with 8 positions matching TRBD1. Germline V gene data show CDR1 as SNHLY and CDR2 as FYNNEI. CDR3 size: 18 residues. V shed 1 base and J 0 bases; nucleotides not matched to a gene: 5. This chain's CDR3 is CASSEGTGTLSYNSPLHF. DNA of the CDR3: TGTGCCAGCAGTGAAGGGACAGGGACCCTCTCCTATAATTCACCCCTCCACTTT. Full variable domain (outside the CDR3, taken from reference TRBV2 and TRBJ1-6): EPEVTQTPSHQVTQMGQEVILRCVPISNHLYFYWYRQILGQKVEFLVSFYNNEISEKSEIFDDQFSVERPDGSNFTLKIRSTKLEDSAMYFCASSEGTGTLSYNSPLHFGNGTRLTVT.